This record concerns one T cell receptor beta chain sequence. Its cognate antigen is unknown. One end of the junction does not line up with germline, which may come from a read error. This record comes from a study of T cells in narcolepsy. Produced via immunoSEQ multiplex PCR; TCRdb's table is partial and in-frame only. The table lists 27,000 or so clones, 75% to 85% of them singletons. There are 14 residues in the CDR3. Germline assignment: CDR1 SGHRS and CDR2 YFSETQ. Overall study results and limits: Healthy controls reportedly lacked the autoreactive clonotypes serially found in patients' blood.

The chain employs TRBV5-1 and TRBJ2-2, with D possibly TRBD1 on 6 matching bases. This clonotype originated in a human donor with narcolepsy. The sample taken for sequencing was CD45RA- memory CD4+ T cells from PBMCs. CDR3 sequence: CASRTVSNTGELLF. CDR3 nucleotides: TGCGCCAGCCGGACAGTTTCGAACACCGGGGAGCTGCTTTTT.